Listed here are 6 T cell receptor beta chains from one sample, sequenced in a study of blood T cell repertoires in COVID-19. Profiled with immunoSEQ multiplex PCR; TCRdb holds only in-frame clones, not every one. This sample has 300,000 to 350,000 clones, with roughly 89% found just once. Input material: PBMCs or T cells enriched from blood (not recorded which). The receptors come from a woman between 18 and 29 years old with acute COVID-19.

This clone was detected once. The chain links TRBV28 to TRBJ2-7; 9 bases fit TRBD2. Trimming at V came to 2 bases and at J to 2 bases, leaving 7 bases not matched to a gene. Germline CDR1 is MDHEN and CDR2 is SYDVKM. The CDR3 is made up of 16 amino acids. The CDR3 DNA reads TGTGCCAGCAGTTTACGGGAATTAGCGGGAGCCTACGAGCAGTACTTC. Its protein product is CASSLRELAGAYEQYF.

J is TRBJ2-2 and V is TRBV10-1; 7 bases are shared with TRBD2. Germline trimming cut 8 bases from V and 1 base from J; bases unmatched to any gene: 7. CDR1 and CDR2 from the germline V gene are WNHNN and SYGVQD (reference sequence). This CDR3 comprises 15 residues. The CDR3 DNA sequence: TGCGCCAGCGCCGAGGGAGGGCTGAACACCGGGGAGCTGTTTTTT. Protein: CASAEGGLNTGELFF.

J is TRBJ1-2 and V is TRBV7-2; perhaps TRBD1 as D (5 bases). Per the germline V gene, CDR1 is SGHTA and CDR2 is FQGNSA. The CDR3 is 15 residues long. V shed 4 bases and J shed 3 bases, with 15 bases lying between them. As DNA, the CDR3 is TGTGCCAGCAGCTCTTGGACATCAAGTCACTATGGCTACACCTTC. Protein product: CASSSWTSSHYGYTF.

The chain combines TRBV28 with TRBJ1-4, with 7 bases that match TRBD1. Looked up from germline, CDR1 is MDHEN and CDR2 is SYDVKM. There are 14 residues in the CDR3. After removal of 4 bases from V and 8 bases from J, the junction contained 7 bases not matched to a gene. CDR3 DNA: TGTGCCAGCAGTTCGGGACAGCTAGAGGAAAAACTGTTTTTT. Its translation: CASSSGQLEEKLFF.

The V gene is TRBV28, the J gene TRBJ1-2; D is ambiguous. Germline CDR1 reads MDHEN; CDR2 reads SYDVKM. V was shortened by 4 bases and J by 4 bases, with 13 bases between the two germline ends. The CDR3 consists of 14 residues. CDR3 sequence (DNA): TGTGCCAGCAGTTCCCCCGGGTGGCCCTATGGCTACACCTTC. Its protein is CASSSPGWPYGYTF.

The CDR3 nucleotides read TGCAGCGCTCCGGCGGCGAACACTGAAGCTTTCTTT. This codes for CSAPAANTEAFF. The rearrangement uses TRBV29-1 and TRBJ1-1; D is uncertain. The CDR3 is 12 amino acids. V was cut by 7 bases and J by 1 base, with 10 bases left in between. Germline CDR1 and CDR2: SQVTM and ANQGSEA. The full variable domain, in which reference TRBV29-1 and TRBJ1-1 provide the parts outside the CDR3, is SAVISQKPSRDICQRGTSLTIQCQVDSQVTMMFWYRQQPGQSLTLIATANQGSEATYESGFVIDKFPISRPNLTFSTLTVSNMSPEDSSIYLCSAPAANTEAFFGQGTRLTVV.